This TCR beta chain was sequenced for a study of cytomegalovirus exposure and HLA in healthy donors. 60 Vbeta and 13 Jbeta primers were used in PCR. Assay used: immunoSEQ multiplex PCR; TCRdb lists only in-frame clones, some missing. The data hold some 99,000 clones, with roughly 63% observed a single time. This clone showed up just a few times. Its antigen remains unknown. Findings and caveats of the study: There were several of the most significant clusters that appeared linked to common viral pathogens in a later analysis.

Trimming cost V 4 bases and J 0 bases, with 3 bases left between them. The CDR3 loop spans 13 amino acids. Germline V gene data show CDR1 as SNHLY and CDR2 as FYNNEI. Sequencing was done on a sample of PBMCs. The chain couples TRBV2 to TRBJ2-2; no reliable D call. This receptor was identified in a woman between 70 and 85 years old in good health and CMV-seropositive. CDR3 in DNA: TGTGCCAGCAGTGTCACGAACACCGGGGAGCTGTTTTTT. It specifies CASSVTNTGELFF.